Presented here are 17 T cell receptor beta chains from one specimen sequenced in a study of T-cell reconstitution after alpha-beta-depleted transplantation in children. Preparation of the TCRbeta library was carried out with unique molecular identifiers. TCRdb independently ran MiXCR on the PCR reads; one entry per CDR3 protein. Seen here are about 980,000 distinct CDR3 sequences, around 30% observed once, and the top ten hold around 30%. Sample: PBMCs, mostly from graft donor cells, taken 360 days after TCRalphabeta/CD19-depleted stem cell transplant. All receptors derive from a boy under three years old who had a stem cell transplant for SCID, so the T cells may come from the graft donor.

The chain combines TRBV6-5 with TRBJ2-3, with D hard to call. Germline CDR1 MNHEY, CDR2 SVGAGI. The germline V and J ends were trimmed by 2 bases and 0 bases, with 6 bases remaining between them. The CDR3 extends over 14 amino acids. The CDR3 nucleotides are TGTGCCAGCAGTTACCATCGGAGCACAGATACGCAGTATTTT. As protein: CASSYHRSTDTQYF.

This clonotype was detected only a few times. The V and J genes are TRBV10-3 and TRBJ2-7; D is unresolved. This CDR3 region has 12 residues. V gave up 4 bases and J gave up 4 bases, with 8 bases separating them. Germline-derived CDR1 and CDR2 are ENHRY and SYGVKD. For the CDR3, the DNA is TGTGCCATCAGTGTTTCTAGTTACGAGCAGTACTTC. As protein: CAISVSSYEQYF.

The V and J genes are TRBV25-1 and TRBJ2-7; D may be TRBD1 (6 bases). This CDR3 is 12 amino acids long. Trimming removed 4 bases at V and 4 bases at J, with 8 bases between. Germline V gene sequence: CDR1 MGHDK, CDR2 SYGVNS. The CDR3 coding sequence is TGTGCCAGCAGTGCCAGGGGTTACGAGCAGTACTTC. Translating gives CASSARGYEQYF.

The CDR3: CSVEDLSGLGYEQYF. CDR3 DNA: TGCAGCGTTGAAGATCTCTCAGGACTCGGCTACGAGCAGTACTTC. This chain joins TRBV29-1 and TRBJ2-7; D may be TRBD2 (5 bases). This CDR3 comprises 15 residues. Germline V CDR1 and CDR2: SQVTM, ANQGSEA. The V end lost 0 bases, the J end lost 3 bases, and 15 bases lay between the germline ends.

This chain uses TRBV29-1 with TRBJ1-1, with D hard to call. The V end was cut by 1 base, the J end by 1 base, with 4 bases between. In germline, CDR1 is SQVTM, CDR2 ANQGSEA. This CDR3 spans 12 amino acids. CDR3 nucleotide sequence: TGCAGCGTTGAAGGGGCGAACACTGAAGCTTTCTTT. Translating it yields CSVEGANTEAFF.

The chain uses TRBV18 and TRBJ2-7; possibly TRBD1 for D (6 bases). The germline V and J ends were trimmed by 2 bases and 1 base, with 12 bases remaining between them. The CDR3 has 15 amino acids. The germline CDR1 and CDR2 sequences are KGHSH and LQKENI. The CDR3 sequence is CASSPLPRGSYEQYF. DNA of the CDR3: TGTGCCAGCTCACCATTACCCAGGGGATCCTACGAGCAGTACTTC.

The chain joins TRBV6-1 to TRBJ2-7; tentative D call: TRBD2 (6 bases). From germline, CDR1 is MNHNS and CDR2 SASEGT. The ends were cut back, 2 bases at V and 4 bases at J, with 15 bases in the middle. This CDR3 has 15 residues. DNA of the CDR3: TGTGCCAGCAGTGAAATTGGGGGGAGAGGGTACGAGCAGTACTTC. Translated: CASSEIGGRGYEQYF.

The CDR3 nucleotides read TGTGCCAGCAGCTTACTTTACAGGGCCTACAATGAGCAGTTCTTC. Its protein product is CASSLLYRAYNEQFF. The chain carries TRBV13 and TRBJ2-1, with D maybe TRBD1 (6 bases). CDR3 length equals 15 residues. CDR1 and CDR2 from the germline V gene are PRHDT and FYEKMQ (reference sequence). The V and J ends lost 2 bases and 2 bases respectively, with 10 bases between them.

This clonotype occurred once. The chain combines TRBV18 with TRBJ2-6; 10 nucleotides agree with TRBD1. Trimming cost V 0 bases and J 0 bases; bases outside gene matches: 5. The CDR3 has 19 residues. Germline lookup yields CDR1 KGHSH and CDR2 LQKENI. The CDR3 region is CASSPPRQGASSGANVLTF. For the CDR3, the DNA is TGTGCCAGCTCACCACCGCGACAGGGGGCAAGCTCTGGGGCCAACGTCCTGACTTTC.

This clonotype was detected a few times. The chain uses TRBV12-3 or TRBV12-4 and TRBJ2-5; 7 positions agree with TRBD1. This CDR3 region has 14 residues. V lost 5 bases to trimming and J lost 5 bases; unmatched junction nucleotides: 8. In DNA form, the CDR3 reads TGTGCCAGCAGTCCGACAGGGTGGAGTGAGACCCAGTACTTC. Its translation: CASSPTGWSETQYF.

This chain joins TRBV6-5 and TRBJ1-5; weak D call: TRBD1 (6 bases). The CDR3 extends over 15 amino acids. The V gene's germline CDR1 is MNHEY and CDR2 SVGAGI. The V end lost 0 bases, the J end lost 6 bases, and 12 bases lay between the germline ends. The CDR3: CASSYSGAPAQPQHF. The CDR3 DNA reads TGTGCCAGCAGTTACTCGGGGGCCCCGGCTCAGCCCCAGCATTTT.

The V call is TRBV29-1, the J call TRBJ1-2, with 10 bases that match TRBD1. Germline V gives CDR1 SQVTM, CDR2 ANQGSEA. CDR3 length equals 13 residues. V gave up 6 bases and J gave up 8 bases; unmatched junction bases: 9. The CDR3 DNA follows: TGCAGCGTAGAGACAGGGGGCCCCCACGGCTACACCTTC. Translating gives CSVETGGPHGYTF.

This clonotype was seen more than once but under ten times. The chain employs TRBV5-1 and TRBJ2-4; no clear D gene. CDR3 length: 12 residues. V lost 0 bases, J lost 4 bases, and 2 bases lay in between. CDR1 and CDR2 from the germline V gene are SGHRS and YFSETQ. The CDR3 DNA follows: TGCGCCAGCAGCTTGGGGAAAAACATTCAGTACTTC. Amino acids: CASSLGKNIQYF.

This clonotype has more than one count but fewer than ten. This chain connects TRBV7-9 to TRBJ2-1; 8 bases align to TRBD2. CDR3 length: 16 residues. From germline, CDR1 is SEHNR and CDR2 FQNEAQ (reference sequence). After removal of 4 bases from V and 6 bases from J, the junction contained 11 bases not matched to a gene. The CDR3 spells CASSSPLRGVGNEQFF. The CDR3 bases are TGTGCCAGCAGCTCGCCCTTGCGGGGGGTTGGCAATGAGCAGTTCTTC.

This clonotype has more than one count but fewer than ten. The chain has TRBV12-3 or TRBV12-4 and TRBJ2-2, with D unresolved. The CDR3 covers 15 residues. The V end lost 1 base, the J end lost 6 bases, and 12 bases lay between the germline ends. The CDR3 loop is CASSLDTSRAGELFF. CDR3 in DNA: TGTGCCAGCAGTTTAGATACGTCCCGGGCCGGGGAGCTGTTTTTT.

This clonotype was counted between two and nine times. The chain's CDR3 is CSVGSSNYGYTF. The CDR3 nucleotides are TGCAGCGTTGGATCCAGCAACTATGGCTACACCTTC. The chain carries TRBV29-1 and TRBJ1-2, with D unresolved. Trimming cost V 4 bases and J 2 bases, with 8 bases left between them. Germline loops: CDR1 SQVTM, CDR2 ANQGSEA. The CDR3 runs 12 residues.

The chain recombines TRBV7-8 with TRBJ2-7; D gene uncertain. The CDR3 has 14 amino acids. The V gene's germline CDR1 is SGHVS and CDR2 FQNEAQ. With 2 bases removed from V and 0 bases from J, the gap between germline ends came to 8 bases. In DNA, the CDR3 is TGTGCCAGCAGCTTATACGGAGACTCCTACGAGCAGTACTTC. The encoded protein is CASSLYGDSYEQYF.